What follows is one T cell receptor beta chain and its context. Assay: immunoSEQ multiplex PCR; the TCRdb copy retains only in-frame clones and omits some. The table lists roughly 300,000 clones, around 90% of them singletons, with less than 20% in the top ten. These data are taken from a study of blood T cell repertoires in COVID-19. On the study more broadly: PBMCs, B-cell-depleted T cells, or T cells provided the cDNA or gDNA that made up the material.

CDR3 length equals 16 residues. Germline loops: CDR1 KGHDR, CDR2 SFDVKD. Trimming pared 12 bases from V and 0 bases from J, leaving 17 bases between. In terms of age and location, participants ranged from about 18 to 95 years and lived in approximately 24 US areas. The study counted Cohort 3 donors as recovered given two negative PCRs, clearance, or symptom resolution. This receptor was obtained from a woman aged 25-40 years who had recovered from COVID-19. V is TRBV24-1 and J is TRBJ1-6; D is unclear. Sequenced input: PBMCs or T cells enriched from blood (not recorded which). In DNA form, the CDR3 reads TGTGCCCCGGGGAAGGGCCCGGGCTCCTATAATTCACCCCTCCACTTT. This encodes CAPGKGPGSYNSPLHF.